These T cell receptor beta chains were read from a single sample in a study of response to subunit inactivated influenza vaccine. TCRdb reprocessed the RT-PCR reads via MiXCR and lists one record per CDR3 protein. The repertoire has about 520,000 distinct CDR3 sequences, less than 7.5% of them found once; the top ten carry approximately 14%. The sequenced sample was PBMCs from blood, obtained roughly 24 months after vaccination. These receptors came from a man between 50 and 70 years old who received an inactivated influenza vaccine. Each CDR3 is given with its conserved first and last residue. The order of the fields is V gene, D gene, clone size, J gene, CDR3 protein, CDR3 DNA. The D gene is left open where the match is weak. Clone size, where shown, is once, few, many, or a class for clones that have expanded.

TRBV20-1,NA,NA,TRBJ1-1,CSAREYQGFTEAFF,TGCAGTGCTAGAGAGTACCAGGGATTCACTGAAGCTTTCTTT
TRBV24-1,NA,NA,TRBJ2-7,CATSPGGENEQYF,TGTGCCACCAGTCCGGGGGGCGAGAACGAGCAGTACTTC
TRBV12-3/TRBV12-4,TRBD1,NA,TRBJ2-2,CASSHWTGRNTGELFF,TGTGCCAGCAGCCATTGGACAGGGAGGAACACCGGGGAGCTGTTTTTT
TRBV7-9,NA,NA,TRBJ2-1,CASSPTSLVVDEQFF,TGTGCCAGCAGCCCGACTAGTCTAGTCGTCGATGAGCAGTTCTTC
TRBV7-2,NA,many,TRBJ2-1,CASSNPKTGYNEQFF,TGTGCCAGCAGCAACCCGAAGACAGGTTACAATGAGCAGTTCTTC
TRBV6-1,NA,few,TRBJ1-5,CASRPRLGSNQPQHF,TGTGCCAGCCGCCCCAGACTCGGCAGCAATCAGCCCCAGCATTTT
TRBV5-1,NA,many,TRBJ1-5,CASSLEGQGHQPQHF,TGCGCCAGCAGCTTGGAGGGGCAGGGGCATCAGCCCCAGCATTTT
TRBV20-1,TRBD1,few,TRBJ1-1,CSAKYSTGSEAFF,TGCAGTGCGAAATACTCGACAGGGTCGGAAGCTTTCTTT
TRBV5-5,TRBD1,NA,TRBJ1-4,CASSWDSNREKLFF,TGTGCCAGCAGCTGGGACAGCAACAGGGAAAAACTGTTTTTT
TRBV6-2/TRBV6-3,NA,NA,TRBJ2-1,CASSLLGSIYNEQFF,TGTGCCAGCAGCTTACTTGGGAGCATATACAATGAGCAGTTCTTC
TRBV29-1,TRBD1,NA,TRBJ2-2,CSVGTAANTGELFF,TGCAGCGTAGGGACAGCCGCGAACACCGGGGAGCTGTTTTTT
TRBV15,NA,NA,TRBJ2-3,CATSRGTLPDTQYF,TGTGCCACCAGCAGAGGAACCCTCCCAGATACGCAGTATTTT
TRBV10-3,NA,NA,TRBJ2-7,CAISPGTSSYEQYF,TGTGCCATCAGCCCAGGCACTAGCTCCTACGAGCAGTACTTC
TRBV19,NA,NA,TRBJ2-3,CASRALNGRTDTQYF,TGTGCCAGTAGGGCCCTGAACGGGCGCACAGATACGCAGTATTTT
TRBV5-6,NA,NA,TRBJ2-3,CASSSVWGADTQYF,TGTGCCAGCAGCTCAGTATGGGGGGCAGATACGCAGTATTTT
TRBV28,TRBD1,NA,TRBJ1-6,CASSPDRVGNHF,TGTGCCAGCAGCCCGGACAGGGTGGGGAACCACTTT
TRBV7-2,NA,many,TRBJ2-3,CASSLEGVGTQYF,TGTGCCAGCAGCTTAGAGGGGGTCGGTACGCAGTATTTT
TRBV7-9,TRBD2,few,TRBJ2-3,CASSLVAGGYTDTQYF,TGTGCCAGCAGCTTAGTCGCGGGAGGGTACACAGATACGCAGTATTTT
TRBV6-2/TRBV6-3,NA,few,TRBJ2-2,CASVERITGELFF,TGTGCCAGTGTGGAACGGATCACCGGGGAGCTGTTTTTT
TRBV11-2,TRBD2,NA,TRBJ2-1,CASSRRTSGGTYYNEQFF,TGTGCCAGCAGCCGAAGGACTAGCGGGGGTACCTACTACAATGAGCAGTTCTTC
TRBV6-1,TRBD1,many,TRBJ2-1,CASSSDRGNEQFF,TGTGCCAGCAGCTCGGACAGGGGCAATGAGCAGTTCTTC
TRBV20-1,NA,many,TRBJ2-7,CSAPPGVSYEQYF,TGCAGTGCGCCACCCGGGGTATCCTACGAGCAGTACTTC
TRBV27,NA,few,TRBJ2-1,CASSSTGSNEQFF,TGTGCCAGCAGTTCGACAGGTTCGAATGAGCAGTTCTTC
TRBV28,TRBD2,NA,TRBJ2-1,CASNPGLSSYNEQFF,TGTGCCAGCAACCCGGGACTAAGCTCCTACAATGAGCAGTTCTTC
TRBV20-1,NA,NA,TRBJ2-3,CSARDFRRAVRILTDTQYF,TGCAGTGCTAGAGATTTTCGTCGGGCAGTGAGGATCCTTACAGATACGCAGTATTTT
TRBV10-3,NA,NA,TRBJ1-1,CAIRTALGTEAFF,TGTGCCATCCGAACAGCCCTAGGGACTGAAGCTTTCTTT
TRBV20-1,NA,many,TRBJ1-1,CSASDAGLNTEAFF,TGCAGTGCTAGTGATGCAGGCCTGAACACTGAAGCTTTCTTT
TRBV7-9,NA,few,TRBJ2-4,CASSDIPEGREENIQYF,TGTGCCAGCAGCGACATTCCCGAGGGGCGCGAGGAGAACATTCAGTACTTC
TRBV11-1,TRBD1,NA,TRBJ2-7,CASSSGQGEAPPYEQYF,TGTGCCAGCAGCTCCGGACAGGGGGAAGCACCCCCCTACGAGCAGTACTTC
TRBV7-9,NA,NA,TRBJ2-1,CASSPHGDNEQFF,TGTGCCAGCAGCCCCCACGGCGACAATGAGCAGTTCTTC
TRBV2,TRBD2,NA,TRBJ2-3,CASSGGLAGESDTQYF,TGTGCCAGCAGTGGGGGACTAGCGGGAGAATCAGATACGCAGTATTTT
TRBV28,TRBD2,many,TRBJ2-7,CASRLAGPSYEQYF,TGTGCCAGCAGACTAGCGGGGCCCTCCTACGAGCAGTACTTC
TRBV7-2,TRBD2,few,TRBJ2-4,CASSFSGNGAKNIQYF,TGTGCCAGCAGCTTTAGCGGGAATGGAGCCAAAAACATTCAGTACTTC
TRBV7-8,NA,few,TRBJ2-4,CASSLEGSGAKNIQYF,TGTGCCAGCAGCTTAGAGGGTTCAGGGGCCAAAAACATTCAGTACTTC
TRBV7-9,NA,few,TRBJ2-6,CASRKLKGAGANVLTF,TGTGCCAGCAGGAAACTAAAAGGGGCTGGGGCCAACGTCCTGACTTTC
TRBV7-2,NA,few,TRBJ2-2,CASSPRVGTNTGELFF,TGTGCCAGCAGCCCTCGGGTGGGGACCAACACCGGGGAGCTGTTTTTT